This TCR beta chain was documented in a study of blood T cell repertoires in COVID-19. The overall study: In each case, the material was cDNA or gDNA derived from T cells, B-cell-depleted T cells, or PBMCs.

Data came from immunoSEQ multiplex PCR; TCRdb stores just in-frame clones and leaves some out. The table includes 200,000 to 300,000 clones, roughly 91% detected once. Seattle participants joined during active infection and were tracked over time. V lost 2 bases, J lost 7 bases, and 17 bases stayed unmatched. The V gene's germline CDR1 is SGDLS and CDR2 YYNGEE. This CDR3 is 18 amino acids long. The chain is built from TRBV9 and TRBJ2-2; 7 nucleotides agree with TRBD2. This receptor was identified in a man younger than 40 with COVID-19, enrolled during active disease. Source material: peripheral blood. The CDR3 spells CASSVAGGLADKIGELFF. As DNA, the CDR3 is TGTGCCAGCAGCGTTGCCGGTGGGCTAGCGGATAAAATCGGGGAGCTGTTTTTT. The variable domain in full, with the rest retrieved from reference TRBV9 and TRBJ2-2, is DSGVTQTPKHLITATGQRVTLRCSPRSGDLSVYWYQQSLDQGLQFLIQYYNGEERAKGNILERFSAQQFPDLHSELNLSSLELGDSALYFCASSVAGGLADKIGELFFGEGSRLTVL.